This TCR beta chain was found in a study of cytomegalovirus exposure and HLA in healthy donors. Study conclusions and caveats: The study assumed roughly uniform donor sequencing depth for presence/absence analyses.

It was with 60 Vbeta and 13 Jbeta primers that the PCR ran. Method: immunoSEQ multiplex PCR; TCRdb's copy keeps in-frame clones and lacks some. The sample holds more than 65,000 clones, about 79% seen once. About this clone: Its antigen is not known.

Germline values: CDR1 LNHDA, CDR2 SQIVND (reference sequence). This CDR3 comprises 15 residues. Trimming cost V 8 bases and J 3 bases, with 19 bases left between them. The TCR originated in a female donor in good health and CMV-seronegative. Input material: PBMCs. The chain recombines TRBV19 with TRBJ1-2, with D tentatively TRBD1 (6 bases). The CDR3, as DNA: TGTGCCAGTTCTACTTCACAGGGTGGGGACTATGGCTACACCTTC. This sequence encodes CASSTSQGGDYGYTF.